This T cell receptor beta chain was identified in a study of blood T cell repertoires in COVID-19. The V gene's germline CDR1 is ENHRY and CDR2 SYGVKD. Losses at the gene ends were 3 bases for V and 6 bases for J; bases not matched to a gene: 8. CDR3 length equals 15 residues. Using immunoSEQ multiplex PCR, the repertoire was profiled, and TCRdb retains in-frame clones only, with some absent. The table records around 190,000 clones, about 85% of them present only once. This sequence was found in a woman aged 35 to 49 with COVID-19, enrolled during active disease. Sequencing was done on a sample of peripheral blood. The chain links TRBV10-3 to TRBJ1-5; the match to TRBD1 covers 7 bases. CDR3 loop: CAISDRDRDGQPQHF. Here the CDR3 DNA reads TGTGCCATCAGTGACCGAGACAGGGACGGTCAGCCCCAGCATTTT.